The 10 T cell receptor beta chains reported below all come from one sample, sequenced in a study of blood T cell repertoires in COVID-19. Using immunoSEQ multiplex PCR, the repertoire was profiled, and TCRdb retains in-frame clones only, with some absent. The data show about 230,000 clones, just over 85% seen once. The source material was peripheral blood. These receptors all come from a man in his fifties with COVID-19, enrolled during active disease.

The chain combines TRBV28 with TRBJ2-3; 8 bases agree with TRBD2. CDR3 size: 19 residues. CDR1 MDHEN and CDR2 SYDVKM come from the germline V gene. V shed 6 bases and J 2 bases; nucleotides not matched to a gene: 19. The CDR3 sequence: CASSPRSSPAGVLTDTQYF. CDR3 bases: TGTGCCAGCAGCCCCAGGAGTTCCCCAGCGGGGGTCCTCACAGATACGCAGTATTTT.

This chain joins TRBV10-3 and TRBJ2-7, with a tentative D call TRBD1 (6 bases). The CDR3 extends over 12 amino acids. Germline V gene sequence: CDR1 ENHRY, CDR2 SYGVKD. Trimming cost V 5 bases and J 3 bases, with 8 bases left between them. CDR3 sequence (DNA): TGTGCCATCAGTATGGACAGCTACGAGCAGTACTTC. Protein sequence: CAISMDSYEQYF.

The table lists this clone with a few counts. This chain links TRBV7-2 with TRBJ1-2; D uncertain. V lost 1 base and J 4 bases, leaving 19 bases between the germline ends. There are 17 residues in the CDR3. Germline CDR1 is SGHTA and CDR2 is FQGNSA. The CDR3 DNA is TGTGCCAGCAGCTTAGAAACCGCTTGGGCGCGTGTCTATGGCTACACCTTC. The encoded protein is CASSLETAWARVYGYTF.

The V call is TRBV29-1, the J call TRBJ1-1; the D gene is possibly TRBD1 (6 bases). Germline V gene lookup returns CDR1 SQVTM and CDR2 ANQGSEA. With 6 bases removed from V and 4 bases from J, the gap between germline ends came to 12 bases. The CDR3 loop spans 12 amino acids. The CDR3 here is CSVQGGVTEAFF. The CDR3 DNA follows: TGCAGCGTACAGGGTGGAGTCACTGAAGCTTTCTTT.

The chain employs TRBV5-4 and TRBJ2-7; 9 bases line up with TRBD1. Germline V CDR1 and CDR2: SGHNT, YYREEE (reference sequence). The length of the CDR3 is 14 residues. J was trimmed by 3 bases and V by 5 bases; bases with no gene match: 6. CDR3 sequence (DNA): TGTGCCAGCAGTCACCGGGACAGGGTCTACGAGCAGTACTTC. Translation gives CASSHRDRVYEQYF.

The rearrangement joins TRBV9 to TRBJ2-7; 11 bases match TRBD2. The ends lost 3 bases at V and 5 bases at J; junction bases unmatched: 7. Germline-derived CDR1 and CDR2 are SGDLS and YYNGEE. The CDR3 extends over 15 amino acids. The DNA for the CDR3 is TGTGCCAGCAGCGCTACGACTAGCGGGACCAACGAGCAGTACTTC. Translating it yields CASSATTSGTNEQYF.

CDR3 protein: CASTGGASYNEQFF. The DNA of the CDR3 is TGTGCCAGCACGGGAGGGGCTTCCTACAATGAGCAGTTCTTC. The V and J genes are TRBV7-9 and TRBJ2-1, with TRBD2 matching 8 bases. This CDR3 contains 14 residues. CDR1 and CDR2 (germline): SEHNR, FQNEAQ (reference sequence). After removal of 7 bases from V and 1 base from J, the junction contained 3 bases not matched to a gene.

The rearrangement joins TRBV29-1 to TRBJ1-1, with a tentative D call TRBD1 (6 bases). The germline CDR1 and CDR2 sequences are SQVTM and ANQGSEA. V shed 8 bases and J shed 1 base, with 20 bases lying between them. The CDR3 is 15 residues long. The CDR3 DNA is TGCAGCACGCGCGGGGGCCGCCACGGGAACACTGAAGCTTTCTTT. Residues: CSTRGGRHGNTEAFF.

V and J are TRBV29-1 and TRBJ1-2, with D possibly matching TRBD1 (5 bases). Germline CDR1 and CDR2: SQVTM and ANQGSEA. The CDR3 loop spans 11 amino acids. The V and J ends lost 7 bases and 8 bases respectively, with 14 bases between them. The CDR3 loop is CSAPGGGGYTF. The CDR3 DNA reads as TGCAGCGCCCCGGGGGGGGGAGGCTACACCTTC.

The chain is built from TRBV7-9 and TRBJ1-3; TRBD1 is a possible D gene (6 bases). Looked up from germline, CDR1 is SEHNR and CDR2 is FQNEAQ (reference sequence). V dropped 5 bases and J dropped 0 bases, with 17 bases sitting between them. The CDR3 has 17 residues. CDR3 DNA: TGTGCCAGCAGCCCCCTCGGGACAAGGAGCTCTGGAAACACCATATATTTT. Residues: CASSPLGTRSSGNTIYF.